Listed here is a single T cell receptor beta chain. Its antigen is not known. The sample is drawn from a study of post-analysis software for immune sequencing data. Study-wide background: Recorded disease courses covered relapsing-remitting, secondary progressive and progressive-relapsing multiple sclerosis. Some patients had no subtype annotation.

Overall study findings and caveats: Compared with controls, patients showed significantly lower normalized Chao1 diversity. Among roughly five TRBV segments more frequent in patients than controls were TRBV5-6, TRBV5-1 and TRBV20-1.

Trimming removed 5 bases at V and 10 bases at J, with 21 bases between. Germline assignment: CDR1 SGHTA and CDR2 FQGNSA. The CDR3 totals 15 residues. The TCR beta cDNA libraries contained unique molecular identifiers. Each batch of about 0.95 to 10 million T cells produced approximately 470,000 cDNA molecules. TCRdb re-called the PCR reads with MiXCR, one entry per CDR3 protein. The table records roughly 400,000 distinct CDR3 sequences, roughly 38% of them present only once. The sample comprised blood. This TCR derives from a girl aged 2 to 10 with multiple sclerosis. The chain carries TRBV7-2 and TRBJ2-1, with D perhaps matching TRBD2 (7 bases). CDR3 loop: CASSPRLAGGYEQFF. CDR3 nucleotide sequence: TGTGCCAGCAGCCCGAGACTAGCCGGGGGCTACGAGCAGTTCTTC.